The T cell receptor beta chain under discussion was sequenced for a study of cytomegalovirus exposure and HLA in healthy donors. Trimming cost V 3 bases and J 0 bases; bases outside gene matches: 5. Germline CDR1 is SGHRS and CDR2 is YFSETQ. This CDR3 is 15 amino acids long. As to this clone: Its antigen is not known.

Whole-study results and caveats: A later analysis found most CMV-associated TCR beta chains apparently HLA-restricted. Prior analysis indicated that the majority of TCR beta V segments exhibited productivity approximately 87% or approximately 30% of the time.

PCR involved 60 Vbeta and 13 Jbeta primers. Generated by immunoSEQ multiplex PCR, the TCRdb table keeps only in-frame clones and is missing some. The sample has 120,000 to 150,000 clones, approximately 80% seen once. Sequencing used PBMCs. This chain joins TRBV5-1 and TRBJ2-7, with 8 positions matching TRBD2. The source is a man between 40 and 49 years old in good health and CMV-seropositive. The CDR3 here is CASSYSGASSYEQYF. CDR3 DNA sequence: TGCGCCAGCAGCTATAGCGGGGCGAGCTCCTACGAGCAGTACTTC.